The rows below give T cell receptor beta chains drawn from one sample of a study of cytomegalovirus exposure and HLA in healthy donors. The data were produced by immunoSEQ multiplex PCR, yet TCRdb's version contains in-frame clones alone and is incomplete. The table records about 100,000 clones, 65% to 80% of them present only once. Specimen: PBMCs. The receptor source for this set is a female donor in good health and CMV-seropositive. Both conserved end residues are part of each CDR3. D genes are given only for firm matches. Clone sizes are given selectively: once, few, many, or a class where the clone is expanded.

cdr3_nt,cdr3_aa,d_call,clone_size,v_call,j_call
TGCGCCAGCAGTTCCCACCCTAGCGGGGGGTACGAGCAGTACTTC,CASSSHPSGGYEQYF,TRBD2,NA,TRBV5-1,TRBJ2-7
TGTGCCTGGAGCGCCAACAGGGGCACTAATGGCTACACCTTC,CAWSANRGTNGYTF,TRBD1,NA,TRBV30,TRBJ1-2
TGCAGCGTTGAAGTTGGGACTAGCGGCACAGATACGCAGTATTTT,CSVEVGTSGTDTQYF,TRBD2,NA,TRBV29-1,TRBJ2-3
TGTGCCAGCAGCTTAGGCGGCAGTGCGAACACCGGGGAGCTGTTTTTT,CASSLGGSANTGELFF,NA,NA,TRBV11-2,TRBJ2-2
TGTGCCAGCAGCTTAGGGTCGGGCAGGCGGGAAGAGACCCAGTACTTC,CASSLGSGRREETQYF,NA,once,TRBV7-9,TRBJ2-5
TGTGCCAGCGATAGCAATTCGAACACCGGGGAGCTGTTTTTT,CASDSNSNTGELFF,NA,NA,TRBV6-1,TRBJ2-2
TGTGCCAGCAGGGGTTCTACCTGGAGAGACCATGGCTACACCTTC,CASRGSTWRDHGYTF,NA,NA,TRBV28,TRBJ1-2
TGTGCCAGTAGGTACCAAGGACAGGGCGTCGGCTACACCTTC,CASRYQGQGVGYTF,TRBD1,NA,TRBV19,TRBJ1-2
TGTGCCACCAGCAGGGACATAGGTAACTATGGCTACACCTTC,CATSRDIGNYGYTF,NA,NA,TRBV15,TRBJ1-2
TGTGCCAGCAGCTTTAGCCTAGATGGCTACACCTTC,CASSFSLDGYTF,NA,NA,TRBV7-2,TRBJ1-2
TGTGCCTGGACAACATTTTCGGGCAGGGTGGGCGCGGACACTGAAGCTTTCTTT,CAWTTFSGRVGADTEAFF,NA,few,TRBV30,TRBJ1-1
TGTGCCAGCTCACCTCTAGAGGAGGACACTGAAGCTTTCTTT,CASSPLEEDTEAFF,NA,once,TRBV18,TRBJ1-1
TGTGCCAGCAGCCGGGGACAGGGATCGGGAAAACTGTTTTTT,CASSRGQGSGKLFF,TRBD1,NA,TRBV7-2,TRBJ1-4
TGTGCCAGCAGTTTCCTATCGGTGGGAGAGAACACTGAAGCTTTCTTT,CASSFLSVGENTEAFF,NA,few,TRBV6-4,TRBJ1-1
TGTGCCAGCAGTGGGATTGACAGGGTCGGAGGCTACACCTTC,CASSGIDRVGGYTF,TRBD1,few,TRBV6-1,TRBJ1-2
TGCGCCAGCAGCTTGGGACAGGGGTTCACCGGGGAGCTGTTTTTT,CASSLGQGFTGELFF,TRBD1,NA,TRBV5-1,TRBJ2-2
TGTGCCAGCAGCTTTCCGCTAGGGAACACCGGGGAGCTGTTTTTT,CASSFPLGNTGELFF,NA,NA,TRBV11-1,TRBJ2-2
TGCGCCAGCAGTCAATATTACTCACAGGGGGCCGGGCAGCCCCAGCATTTT,CASSQYYSQGAGQPQHF,TRBD1,NA,TRBV23-1,TRBJ1-5